These 26 T cell receptor beta chains share one sample of origin, sequenced in a study of vaccination effects on CD4 cells after COVID-19. Following a 10-day culture, CD4+ T cells were purified. These TCRs are of unknown antigen specificity. Repertoires were generated with immunoSEQ multiplex PCR, while TCRdb's copy carries only in-frame clones and drops some. The table has about 50,000 clones, more than 60% seen once. Here the sequenced sample was CD4+ T cells from PBMCs cultured without peptide, taken before COVID-19 vaccination. These receptors all come from a human donor who received a COVID-19 vaccine.

The chain recombines TRBV6-1 with TRBJ2-7; D not certain. V lost 3 bases, J lost 0 bases, and 3 bases lay in between. CDR1 is MNHNS and CDR2 is SASEGT in the germline V gene. This CDR3 contains 12 residues. The DNA for the CDR3 is TGTGCCAGCAGTGAGGGCTCCTACGAGCAGTACGTC. It specifies CASSEGSYEQYV.

The rearrangement joins TRBV28 to TRBJ2-7, with D perhaps matching TRBD1 (6 bases). Germline loops: CDR1 MDHEN, CDR2 SYDVKM. The CDR3 consists of 14 residues. V lost 6 bases to trimming and J lost 5 bases, with 17 bases between them. CDR3 in amino acids: CASSRLNRDHEQYV. The CDR3, as DNA: TGTGCCAGCAGCCGCCTTAACAGGGACCACGAGCAGTACGTC.

The chain employs TRBV27 and TRBJ2-4, with TRBD1 matching over 9 bases. The CDR3 is 18 residues long. After removal of 2 bases from V and 2 bases from J, the junction contained 10 bases not matched to a gene. Germline CDR1 MNHEY, CDR2 SMNVEV (reference sequence). This CDR3 is CASSLHFRDRVSKNIQYF. Written as DNA, the CDR3 is TGTGCCAGCAGTTTACATTTCCGGGACAGGGTATCCAAAAACATTCAGTACTTC.

This CDR3 reads CASSLGTAYYEQYV. The CDR3 DNA reads TGTGCCAGCAGTTTAGGGACAGCCTACTACGAGCAGTACGTC. The chain carries TRBV28 and TRBJ2-7; 7 positions match TRBD1. V was clipped by 2 bases and J by 3 bases; unmatched bases: 4. CDR1 is MDHEN and CDR2 is SYDVKM in the germline V gene. The CDR3 extends over 14 amino acids.

In DNA, the CDR3 is TGTGCCTGGAGCGCCCCCAGGCAGGGCGAGGAGACCCAGTACTTC. Its translation: CAWSAPRQGEETQYF. The chain combines TRBV30 with TRBJ2-5; tentatively, D is TRBD1 (5 bases). The germline V gene encodes CDR1 GTSNPN and CDR2 SVGIG (reference sequence). CDR3 length: 15 amino acids. Trimming left V 3 bases short and J 5 bases short, with 19 bases between. The full variable domain, with the rest looked up from reference TRBV30 and TRBJ2-5, is SQTIHQWPATLVQPVGSPLSLECTVEGTSNPNLYWYRQAAGRGLQLLFYSVGIGQISSEVPQNLSASRPQDRQFILSSKKLLLSDSGFYLCAWSAPRQGEETQYFGPGTRLLVL.

J is TRBJ1-2 and V is TRBV3-1 (or the pseudogene TRBV3-2), with D unclear. Germline CDR1 and CDR2: LGHDT and YNNKEL (reference sequence). The CDR3 has 15 residues. V was cut by 1 base and J by 7 bases, with 16 bases left in between. The CDR3, as DNA: TGTGCCAGCAGCCAAGTCTTTTTAACCGTCGGTGGCTACACCTTC. Its translation: CASSQVFLTVGGYTF.

The chain has TRBV7-2 and TRBJ1-4; 10 bases align to TRBD1. V shed 8 bases, J shed 4 bases, and the junction held 10 bases outside the gene matches. The CDR3 consists of 16 residues. Germline CDR1 reads SGHTA; CDR2 reads FQGNSA. CDR3 sequence reads: CASRKPGTGDNEKLFF. CDR3 DNA: TGTGCCAGCCGAAAACCAGGGACAGGGGATAATGAAAAACTGTTTTTT.

There are a few counts of this clone. This rearrangement joins TRBV4-2 to TRBJ2-5; the D gene is possibly TRBD1 (6 bases). The V and J ends lost 3 bases and 2 bases respectively, with 16 bases between them. This CDR3 contains 16 residues. Germline assignment: CDR1 LGHNA and CDR2 YNFKEQ. The CDR3 protein is CASSQALGQRQETQYF. The CDR3 coding sequence is TGTGCCAGCAGCCAGGCCCTCGGACAGCGTCAAGAGACCCAGTACTTC.

This clone was seen a handful of times. V is TRBV2 and J is TRBJ1-2; D gene unclear. This CDR3 comprises 13 residues. V lost 5 bases, J lost 6 bases, and 13 bases lay in between. CDR1 is SNHLY, CDR2 FYNNEI, per germline. This CDR3 reads CASSRSMGNGYTF. For the CDR3, the DNA is TGTGCCAGCAGTCGGTCGATGGGGAATGGCTACACCTTC.

V usage is TRBV12-3 or TRBV12-4 and J usage is TRBJ2-3; the D is unclear. V lost 2 bases, J lost 8 bases, and 11 bases lay in between. The CDR3 length is 13 residues. The CDR3 spells CASSLLLIPTQYF. CDR3 in DNA: TGTGCCAGCAGTTTATTACTCATACCTACGCAGTATTTT.

V is TRBV2 and J is TRBJ2-2; 11 bases fit TRBD2. Germline lookup yields CDR1 SNHLY and CDR2 FYNNEI. This CDR3 contains 15 residues. The J segment lost 7 bases and the V segment lost 5 bases, leaving 6 bases of the junction unmatched. CDR3 nucleotide sequence: TGTGCCAGCAGTAGTAGCGGGGGGGCCAGCGGGGAGCTGTTTTTT. The encoded protein is CASSSSGGASGELFF.

The chain recombines TRBV6-1 with TRBJ2-3; TRBD1 aligns across 9 bases. V shed 2 bases, J shed 5 bases, and the junction held 2 bases outside the gene matches. The CDR3 runs 14 residues. From germline, CDR1 is MNHNS and CDR2 SASEGT. The CDR3 protein is CASSERQGGDTQYF. For the CDR3, the DNA is TGTGCCAGCAGTGAAAGACAGGGGGGAGATACGCAGTATTTT.

V and J are TRBV5-5 and TRBJ2-7; D is perhaps TRBD2 (6 bases). V lost 2 bases and J lost 7, with 10 bases in between. Per germline, CDR1 SGHKS and CDR2 YYEKEE (reference sequence). CDR3 size: 12 residues. The CDR3 is CASSLVAAEQYV. CDR3 in DNA: TGTGCCAGCAGCTTAGTAGCGGCTGAGCAGTACGTC.

The chain carries TRBV28 and TRBJ1-2; no firm D call. This CDR3 has 12 residues. The V and J ends lost 4 bases and 4 bases respectively, with 7 bases between them. Germline V gene data show CDR1 as MDHEN and CDR2 as SYDVKM. In nucleotides, the CDR3 is TGTGCCAGCAGTTCCCGTACCTATGGCTACACCTTC. This sequence encodes CASSSRTYGYTF.

This chain links TRBV3-1 (or the pseudogene TRBV3-2) with TRBJ2-3, with no clear D. CDR1 LGHDT and CDR2 YNNKEL come from the germline V gene (reference sequence). CDR3 size: 12 residues. V lost 0 bases to trimming and J lost 2 bases, with 0 bases between them. This CDR3 is CASSQDTDTQYF. The CDR3 coding sequence is TGTGCCAGCAGCCAAGACACAGATACGCAGTATTTT.

To note about this clone: One end of the junction does not line up with germline, which may come from a read error. The chain links TRBV6-1 to TRBJ2-1; D is unresolved. This CDR3 has 13 residues. Germline V gives CDR1 MNHNS, CDR2 SASEGT. For the CDR3, the DNA is TGTGCCAGCAGTGAAGCAGAATGGGCCAGGTCTCTCTTC. Protein product: CASSEAEWARSLF.

V usage is TRBV6-5 and J usage is TRBJ2-7; TRBD1 or TRBD2 may be the D gene (5 bases each). Germline-derived CDR1 and CDR2 are MNHEY and SVGAGI. The CDR3 spans 15 residues. V was shortened by 9 bases and J by 7 bases, with 25 bases between the two germline ends. DNA for the CDR3: TGTGCCAGTTTACCGGGACGACCACCGACGGGGGAGCAGTACGTC. Amino acids: CASLPGRPPTGEQYV.

The V and J genes are TRBV5-1 and TRBJ1-4; D may be TRBD1 (5 bases). Germline CDR1 is SGHRS and CDR2 is YFSETQ. Deletions cut 1 base from V and 6 bases from J, with 13 bases between. CDR3 size: 15 residues. As DNA, the CDR3 is TGCGCCAGCAGCTTGCAGGGCTTATTGGATGAAAAACTGTTTTTT. This sequence encodes CASSLQGLLDEKLFF.

The CDR3 coding sequence is TGCGCCAGCAGCTTGGCAGGGGACACTGAAGCTTTCTTT. This codes for CASSLAGDTEAFF. This chain connects TRBV5-1 to TRBJ1-1; D is perhaps TRBD1 (6 bases). Germline CDR1 SGHRS, CDR2 YFSETQ. The CDR3 consists of 13 residues. V was trimmed by 0 bases and J by 3 bases, leaving 6 bases between them.

The chain's CDR3 is CASSLGGANSGNTIYF. For the CDR3, the DNA is TGCGCCAGCAGCTTGGGGGGGGCGAACTCTGGAAACACCATATATTTT. The chain combines TRBV5-1 with TRBJ1-3; D is possibly TRBD1 (6 bases). V was shortened by 0 bases and J by 0 bases, with 10 bases between the two germline ends. Germline V gives CDR1 SGHRS, CDR2 YFSETQ. This CDR3 comprises 16 residues.

The V call is TRBV19, the J call TRBJ2-1, with D perhaps TRBD1 (5 bases). The CDR3 contains 13 residues. Germline V gene lookup returns CDR1 LNHDA and CDR2 SQIVND (reference sequence). Trimming stripped 4 bases from V and 5 bases from J, with 9 bases between. The CDR3 is CASSTTGDNEQFF. The CDR3 DNA is TGTGCCAGTAGTACCACAGGTGACAATGAGCAGTTCTTC.

The J gene is TRBJ1-1, the V gene TRBV16, with D perhaps TRBD1 (6 bases). V was shortened by 4 bases and J by 8 bases, with 14 bases between the two germline ends. There are 13 residues in the CDR3. Germline V CDR1 and CDR2: KGHSY, FQNENV. The CDR3 bases are TGTGCCAGCAGCCGCTGGACAGTGGGAGAAGCTTTCTTT. As protein: CASSRWTVGEAFF. Drawing the rest from reference TRBV16 and TRBJ1-1, the complete variable domain is GEEVAQTPKHLVRGEGQKAKLYCAPIKGHSYVFWYQQVLKNEFKFLISFQNENVFDETGMPKERFSAKCLPNSPCSLEIQATKLEDSAVYFCASSRWTVGEAFFGQGTRLTVV.

The rearrangement uses TRBV7-2 and TRBJ1-2; 7 nucleotides agree with TRBD1. V was pared by 7 bases and J by 8 bases, with 16 bases of the junction left unmatched. This CDR3 is built from 15 residues. The germline CDR1 and CDR2 sequences are SGHTA and FQGNSA. CDR3 bases: TGTGCCAGCACCTTGGGGGGTGGAGGGGGCAGAGGCTACACCTTC. Translated: CASTLGGGGGRGYTF.

V and J are TRBV30 and TRBJ1-1; no clear D. Trimming removed 4 bases from V and 5 bases from J, with 14 bases in between. CDR1 and CDR2 (germline): GTSNPN, SVGIG (reference sequence). The length of the CDR3 is 13 residues. CDR3 sequence reads: CAWIGSARTEAFF. In DNA form, the CDR3 reads TGTGCCTGGATAGGTTCTGCGAGGACTGAAGCTTTCTTT.

This clone was detected a few times. V is TRBV20-1 and J is TRBJ2-5; D is ambiguous. From germline, CDR1 is DFQATT and CDR2 SNEGSKA (reference sequence). CDR3 length: 14 amino acids. The ends were cut back, 3 bases at V and 2 bases at J, with 13 bases in the middle. In nucleotides, the CDR3 is TGCAGTGCTAGTCCGAGTACCCAACAAGAGACCCAGTACTTC. Protein product: CSASPSTQQETQYF.

The chain recombines TRBV19 with TRBJ1-1; D remains unclear. The CDR3 has 14 amino acids. Germline CDR1 and CDR2: LNHDA and SQIVND (reference sequence). Trimming took 6 bases from V and 0 from J, leaving 11 bases between them. The CDR3 DNA sequence: TGTGCCAGTAGACAGAATAACATGAACACTGAAGCTTTCTTT. The encoded protein is CASRQNNMNTEAFF.